This T cell receptor beta chain was sequenced for a study of quantifying T cell responses using KT2 cells. As for the study in general: TCR alpha and beta constant-region primers primed reverse transcription of RNA.

The cDNA 3' end received a ligated oligonucleotide with a UMI. First-round PCR used 4 cycles and beta primers RC1.1 and RC1.2 covering TRBC1 and TRBC2. TCRdb passed the UMI-ligation and nested PCR reads through MiXCR, listing each CDR3 protein once. The data hold tens of thousands of distinct CDR3 sequences, with 6% to 8% observed a single time. This clonotype was counted at least ten times. From germline, CDR1 is SEHNR and CDR2 FQNEAQ (reference sequence). Trimming shortened V by 0 bases and J by 7 bases, and 19 bases separated the two germline ends. The CDR3 sequence is 17 residues long. The sample was PBMCs spiked with cells of the T cell clone KT2. This chain uses TRBV7-9 with TRBJ1-5, with a tentative D call TRBD1 (5 bases). The sequence derives from a human donor. As DNA, the CDR3 is TGTGCCAGCAGCTTAGCCTTTTCCCGGGACCTCATCCAGCCCCAGCATTTT. This sequence encodes CASSLAFSRDLIQPQHF.